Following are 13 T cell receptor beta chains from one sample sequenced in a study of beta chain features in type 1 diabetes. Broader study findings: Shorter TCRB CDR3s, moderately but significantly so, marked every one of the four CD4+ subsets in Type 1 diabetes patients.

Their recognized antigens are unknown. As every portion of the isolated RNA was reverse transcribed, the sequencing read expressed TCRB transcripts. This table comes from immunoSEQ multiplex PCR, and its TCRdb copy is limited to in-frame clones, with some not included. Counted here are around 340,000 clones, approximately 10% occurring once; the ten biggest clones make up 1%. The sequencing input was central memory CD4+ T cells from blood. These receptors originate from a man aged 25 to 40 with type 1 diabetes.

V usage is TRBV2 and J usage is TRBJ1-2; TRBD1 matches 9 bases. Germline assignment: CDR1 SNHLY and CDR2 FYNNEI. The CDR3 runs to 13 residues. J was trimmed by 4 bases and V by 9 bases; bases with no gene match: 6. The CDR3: CASFRQGVYGYTF. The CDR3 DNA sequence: TGTGCCAGTTTCAGACAGGGGGTCTATGGCTACACCTTC.

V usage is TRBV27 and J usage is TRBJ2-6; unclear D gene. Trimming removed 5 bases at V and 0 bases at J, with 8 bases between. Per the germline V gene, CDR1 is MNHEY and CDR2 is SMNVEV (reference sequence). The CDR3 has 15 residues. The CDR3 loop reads CASSQDFSGANVLTF. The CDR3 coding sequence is TGTGCCAGCAGTCAGGATTTCTCTGGGGCCAACGTCCTGACTTTC.

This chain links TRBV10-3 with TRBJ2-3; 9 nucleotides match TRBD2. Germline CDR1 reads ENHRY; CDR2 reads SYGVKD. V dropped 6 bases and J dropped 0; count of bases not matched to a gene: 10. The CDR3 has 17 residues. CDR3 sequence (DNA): TGTGCCATCAGGTCCCCTAGCGGGGTTTCCAGCACAGATACGCAGTATTTT. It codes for CAIRSPSGVSSTDTQYF.

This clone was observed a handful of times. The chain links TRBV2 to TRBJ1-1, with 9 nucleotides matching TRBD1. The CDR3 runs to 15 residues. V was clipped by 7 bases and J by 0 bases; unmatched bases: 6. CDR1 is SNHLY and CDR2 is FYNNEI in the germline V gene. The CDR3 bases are TGTGCCAGCAAGGGACAGGGATATTTGAACACTGAAGCTTTCTTT. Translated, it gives CASKGQGYLNTEAFF.

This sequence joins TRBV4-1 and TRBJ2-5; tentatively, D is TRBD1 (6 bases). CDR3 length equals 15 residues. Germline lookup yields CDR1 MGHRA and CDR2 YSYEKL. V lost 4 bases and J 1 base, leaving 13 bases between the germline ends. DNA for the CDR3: TGCGCCAGCAGCCCAAATCGGGACATCCAAGAGACCCAGTACTTC. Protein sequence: CASSPNRDIQETQYF.

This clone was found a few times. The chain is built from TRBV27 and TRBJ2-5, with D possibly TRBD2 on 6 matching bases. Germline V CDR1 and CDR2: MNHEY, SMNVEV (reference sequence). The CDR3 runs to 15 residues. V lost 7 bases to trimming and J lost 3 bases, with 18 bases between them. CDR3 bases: TGTGCCAGCACCCCTCCTGGACTATCAGAAGAGACCCAGTACTTC. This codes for CASTPPGLSEETQYF.

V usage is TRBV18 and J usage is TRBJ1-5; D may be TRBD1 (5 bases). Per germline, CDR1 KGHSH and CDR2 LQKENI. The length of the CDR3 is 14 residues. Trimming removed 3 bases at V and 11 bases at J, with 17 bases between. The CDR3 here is CASSPKQGPQSQHF. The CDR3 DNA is TGTGCCAGCTCACCTAAGCAGGGTCCCCAGTCCCAGCATTTT.

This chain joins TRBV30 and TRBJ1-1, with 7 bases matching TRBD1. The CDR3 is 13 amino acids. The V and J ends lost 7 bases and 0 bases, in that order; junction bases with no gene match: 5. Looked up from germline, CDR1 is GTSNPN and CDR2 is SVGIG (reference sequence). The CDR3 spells CAYAGQMNTEAFF. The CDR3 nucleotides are TGTGCCTACGCGGGACAGATGAACACTGAAGCTTTCTTT.

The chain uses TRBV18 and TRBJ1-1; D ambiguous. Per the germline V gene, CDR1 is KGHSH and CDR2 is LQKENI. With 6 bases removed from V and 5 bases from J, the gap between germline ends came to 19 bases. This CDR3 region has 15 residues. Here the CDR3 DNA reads TGTGCCAGCTCCTTCTCGGAAGGGAGAAGGACTGAAGCTTTCTTT. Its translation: CASSFSEGRRTEAFF.

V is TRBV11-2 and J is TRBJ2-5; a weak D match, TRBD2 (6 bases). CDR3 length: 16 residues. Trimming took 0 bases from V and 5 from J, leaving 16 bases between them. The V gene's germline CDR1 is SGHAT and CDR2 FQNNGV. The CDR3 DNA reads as TGTGCCAGCAGCTTAGATAGCGCACTAGCAGGGGAGACCCAGTACTTC. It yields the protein CASSLDSALAGETQYF.

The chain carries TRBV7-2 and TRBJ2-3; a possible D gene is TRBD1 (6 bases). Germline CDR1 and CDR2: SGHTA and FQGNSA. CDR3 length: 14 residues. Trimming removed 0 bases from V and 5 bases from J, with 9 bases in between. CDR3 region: CASSLAKGVDTQYF. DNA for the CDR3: TGTGCCAGCAGCTTAGCGAAGGGGGTAGATACGCAGTATTTT.

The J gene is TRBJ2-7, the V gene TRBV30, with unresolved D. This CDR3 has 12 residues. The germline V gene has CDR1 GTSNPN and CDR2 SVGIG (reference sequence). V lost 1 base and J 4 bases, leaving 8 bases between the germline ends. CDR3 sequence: CAWSAARYEQYF. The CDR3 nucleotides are TGTGCCTGGAGTGCCGCGCGGTACGAGCAGTACTTC.

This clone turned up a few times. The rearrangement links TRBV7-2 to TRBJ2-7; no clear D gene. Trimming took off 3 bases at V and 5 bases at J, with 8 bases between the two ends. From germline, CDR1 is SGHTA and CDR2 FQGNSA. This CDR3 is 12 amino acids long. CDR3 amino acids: CASSFIFNEQYF. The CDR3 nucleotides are TGTGCCAGCAGCTTTATTTTCAACGAGCAGTACTTC.